This TCR beta chain came from a study of identical twins. Study results and limitations: Fewer insertions characterized abundant cord blood beta clonotypes, whereas memory repertoires showed none. Models underestimated how often monozygotic twins shared out-of-frame TCR alpha.

Comments on this clonotype: What it recognizes is unknown.

TCRdb ran MiXCR on the 5' RACE reads and lists one entry per CDR3 protein. The table records nearly 900,000 distinct CDR3 sequences, around an eighth of them present only once. CDR3 size: 10 residues. The V gene's germline CDR1 is DFQATT and CDR2 SNEGSKA (reference sequence). Between the trimmed V and J ends, which lost 6 bases and 8 bases, there was a span of 8 bases. These data were also filed under a second study, of yellow fever vaccine responses in identical twins.

The receptor comes from a woman younger than 30 in good health. The chain employs TRBV20-1 and TRBJ2-1; no clear D gene. The sample consisted of PBMCs. This CDR3 is CSARQYEQFF. The CDR3 nucleotides are TGCAGTGCCAGACAATATGAGCAGTTCTTC.